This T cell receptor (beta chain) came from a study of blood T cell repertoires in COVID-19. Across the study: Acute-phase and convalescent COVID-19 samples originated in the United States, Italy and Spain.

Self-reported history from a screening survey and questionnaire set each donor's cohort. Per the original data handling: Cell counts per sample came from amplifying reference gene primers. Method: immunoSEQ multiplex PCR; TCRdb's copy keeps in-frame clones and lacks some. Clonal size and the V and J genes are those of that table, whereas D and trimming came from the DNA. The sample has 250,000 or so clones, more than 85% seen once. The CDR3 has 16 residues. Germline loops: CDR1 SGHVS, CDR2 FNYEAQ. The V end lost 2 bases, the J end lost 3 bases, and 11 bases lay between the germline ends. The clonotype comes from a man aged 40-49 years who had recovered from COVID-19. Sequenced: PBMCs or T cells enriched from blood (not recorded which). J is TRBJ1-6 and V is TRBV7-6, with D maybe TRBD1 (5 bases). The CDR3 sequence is CASSLRQGSYNSPLHF. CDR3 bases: TGTGCCAGCAGCTTAAGGCAGGGCAGCTATAATTCACCCCTCCACTTT.